The rows below give T cell receptor beta chains drawn from one sample of a study of blood T cell repertoires in COVID-19. The table came from immunoSEQ multiplex PCR; TCRdb's copy has only in-frame clones and leaves some out. The sample has fewer than 350,000 clones; 85% are singletons. Input material: PBMCs or T cells enriched from blood (not recorded which). The receptor source for this set is a woman aged 25 to 39 who had been exposed to COVID-19. The CDR3 runs from the conserved cysteine through the conserved F or W. A D gene is named only where the DNA matches it firmly. A row's size may be missing; if present it is once, few, many or a size class.

clone_size	d_call	v_call	j_call	cdr3_nt	cdr3_aa
.	.	TRBV10-3	TRBJ2-1	TGTGCCGCATCAGGATCCTACAATGAGCAGTTCTTC	CAASGSYNEQFF
.	TRBD1	TRBV3-1/TRBV3-2	TRBJ2-3	TGTGCCAGCAGCTTACCGGACAGGGTTGGAGATACGCAGTATTTT	CASSLPDRVGDTQYF
.	TRBD2	TRBV20-1	TRBJ2-1	TGCAGTGCCAGTCGGGGGACTAGCGGTTACAATGAGCAGTTCTTC	CSASRGTSGYNEQFF
.	.	TRBV7-9	TRBJ2-7	TGTGCCAGCAGCCCTCCGGGTAGCTACGAGCAGTACTTC	CASSPPGSYEQYF
.	.	TRBV5-4	TRBJ2-3	TGTGCCAGCAGACCCACTAGCACAGATACGCAGTATTTT	CASRPTSTDTQYF
.	.	TRBV20-1	TRBJ1-1	TGCAGTGCTCCTGACACTGAAGCTTTCTTT	CSAPDTEAFF
.	.	TRBV9	TRBJ1-1	TGTGCCAGCAGCGTAGCCGTCGGGGAGGGCCGGGCTTTCTTT	CASSVAVGEGRAFF
.	.	TRBV28	TRBJ1-4	TGTGCCAGCTTCGGTAGCGCTAATGAAAAACTGTTTTTT	CASFGSANEKLFF
.	.	TRBV25-1	TRBJ2-7	TGTGCCAGCAGTGAATGGGCAACGAGCTCCTACGAGCAGTACTTC	CASSEWATSSYEQYF
.	TRBD2	TRBV11-3	TRBJ2-2	TGTGCCAGCAGCTTGGACTCGCGGGGGGGTGAGACCGGGGAGCTGTTTTTT	CASSLDSRGGETGELFF
few	.	TRBV11-1	TRBJ1-2	TGTGCCAGCAGCTTAGCCGGGACTCTCTATGGCTACACCTTC	CASSLAGTLYGYTF
.	TRBD1	TRBV27	TRBJ1-5	TGTGCCAGCAGTTCGACAGGGGGGGTAATCAATCAGCCCCAGCATTTT	CASSSTGGVINQPQHF
.	TRBD2	TRBV19	TRBJ2-5	TGTGCCAGTAGTATCTATCGGGAGGCCCAAGAGACCCAGTACTTC	CASSIYREAQETQYF
.	.	TRBV18	TRBJ1-3	TGTGCCAGCTCACCATCAACCGTGCTAGGAAACACCATATATTTT	CASSPSTVLGNTIYF
.	TRBD2	TRBV18	TRBJ2-1	TGTGCCAGCTCACTGAGACTAGCGGGTTACAATGAGCAGTTCTTC	CASSLRLAGYNEQFF
.	.	TRBV19	TRBJ2-1	TGTGCCAGTACAACCCAGGGTCTGTTCGAGCAGTTCTTC	CASTTQGLFEQFF
once	.	TRBV7-8	TRBJ2-7	TGTGCCAGCAGCTTGAACCGACAGTCCTACGAGCAGTACTTC	CASSLNRQSYEQYF
.	TRBD1	TRBV5-4	TRBJ1-2	TGTGCCAGCAGGAAAGACAGGGGTGGCTATGGCTACACCTTC	CASRKDRGGYGYTF
.	TRBD1	TRBV28	TRBJ1-5	TGTGCCAGCAGTTTACAGGGGGTACGTCAGCCCCAGCATTTT	CASSLQGVRQPQHF
.	.	TRBV6-5	TRBJ1-1	TGTGCCAGCAGCCGACGTCCTGGCGGGAACACTGAAGCTTTCTTT	CASSRRPGGNTEAFF
.	TRBD1	TRBV10-2	TRBJ1-2	TGCGCCAGCAGGGGGACAGGGGAAAGTGGCTACACCTTC	CASRGTGESGYTF
.	.	TRBV18	TRBJ2-1	TGTGCCAGCTCACCACCGGGGATGGAGGGGAATGAGCAGTTCTTC	CASSPPGMEGNEQFF
few	.	TRBV3-1/TRBV3-2	TRBJ2-3	TGTGCCAGCAGCCAAGCCCTAGCGAGAAACACAGATACGCAGTATTTT	CASSQALARNTDTQYF
.	.	TRBV9	TRBJ2-5	TGTGCCAGCAGCCCCTTGGGGGGTAACCAAGAGACCCAGTACTTC	CASSPLGGNQETQYF
.	TRBD1	TRBV4-1	TRBJ1-2	TGCGCCAGCAGCCCAGGGGGCGCTGGCTATGGCTACACCTTC	CASSPGGAGYGYTF
.	TRBD1	TRBV5-7	TRBJ1-1	TGTGCCAGCAGCTCACCGGGACAGGTAATGAACACTGAAGCTTTCTTT	CASSSPGQVMNTEAFF
.	.	TRBV14	TRBJ2-5	TGTGCCAGCAGCACGGGAAGGTTAGTCCCCGGGAACCAAGAGACCCAGTACTTC	CASSTGRLVPGNQETQYF
.	.	TRBV19	TRBJ2-3	TGTGCCAGTAGTGGCAGGGCCGGCACAGATACGCAGTATTTT	CASSGRAGTDTQYF
.	.	TRBV28	TRBJ2-4	TGTGCCAGCAGTTTACACGGAGGCAAAAACATTCAGTACTTC	CASSLHGGKNIQYF
.	.	TRBV28	TRBJ1-6	TGTGCCAGCAGTCTACTCGTTGGGACACTTAATTCACCCCTCCACTTT	CASSLLVGTLNSPLHF
.	.	TRBV27	TRBJ1-1	TGTGCCAGCAGTTTTTACGGGGCTGAAGCTTTCTTT	CASSFYGAEAFF
once	.	TRBV28	TRBJ1-5	TGTGCCAGCAGTTCCCATTCAGGAAATCAGCCCCAGCATTTT	CASSSHSGNQPQHF
.	.	TRBV4-3	TRBJ1-1	TGCGCCAGCAGTTACATCGAGGGCACTGAAGCTTTCTTT	CASSYIEGTEAFF
once	TRBD2	TRBV24-1	TRBJ2-1	TGTGCCACCAGTGATCCAATAGCGGGAGAAGGGAATGAGCAGTTCTTC	CATSDPIAGEGNEQFF
.	TRBD1	TRBV12-5	TRBJ1-2	TGTGCTAGTGGGAACACAGGGGATGGCTACACCTTC	CASGNTGDGYTF
.	TRBD2	TRBV14	TRBJ2-7	TGTGCCAGCAGCCAAGATTCGGTAGCGGGCGTTCCCTTTTACGAGCAGTTGTACTTC	CASSQDSVAGVPFYEQLYF
.	TRBD2	TRBV5-4	TRBJ2-5	TGTGCCAGCAGGACGGGGGGAAAAGAGACCCAGTACTTC	CASRTGGKETQYF
once	TRBD2	TRBV9	TRBJ2-3	TGTGCCAGCAGCGTATCCTCGGCGGGAGGGCCGGCAGATACGCAGTATTTT	CASSVSSAGGPADTQYF
.	.	TRBV30	TRBJ2-1	TGTGCCTGGAGTCCGGGACTGGGCGATAATGAGCAGTTCTTC	CAWSPGLGDNEQFF
.	.	TRBV14	TRBJ1-1	TGTGCCAGCAGCCAACCTGCCGTTCGCGGGGCTGAAGCTTTCTTT	CASSQPAVRGAEAFF
.	TRBD1	TRBV4-3	TRBJ1-2	TGCGCCAGCAGCCAGGCAGGAGGGGGCGCGGGTGGCTACACCTTC	CASSQAGGGAGGYTF
.	.	TRBV6-5	TRBJ2-7	TGTGCCAGCAGTACCCAGACAGGACCCTACGAGCAGTACTTC	CASSTQTGPYEQYF
.	.	TRBV3-1/TRBV3-2	TRBJ2-1	TGTGCCAGCAGCCAAGCCCTATACAATGAGCAGTTCTTC	CASSQALYNEQFF
.	TRBD1	TRBV7-2	TRBJ1-2	TGTGCCAGCAGCTTCAAAGGGACAGGGGTGGGCTACACCTTC	CASSFKGTGVGYTF
once	.	TRBV27	TRBJ2-2	TGTGCCAGCAGTTTAGACAGGGGGGAGCTGTTTTTT	CASSLDRGELFF
.	.	TRBV9	TRBJ2-2	TGTGCCAGCAGCGTACGGAGTGTCGAAACCGGGGAGCTGTTTTTT	CASSVRSVETGELFF
.	TRBD2	TRBV9	TRBJ2-2	TGTGCCAGCAGCCCGACTAGCGGGGTATCGACCGGGGAGCTGTTTTTT	CASSPTSGVSTGELFF
.	.	TRBV5-5	TRBJ2-2	TGTGCCAGCAGACCTACCCCGGTCAACACCGGGGAGCTGTTTTTT	CASRPTPVNTGELFF
.	TRBD1	TRBV7-9	TRBJ1-2	TGTGCCAGCACCAAGACAGGGGGCGCCTATGGCTACACCTTC	CASTKTGGAYGYTF